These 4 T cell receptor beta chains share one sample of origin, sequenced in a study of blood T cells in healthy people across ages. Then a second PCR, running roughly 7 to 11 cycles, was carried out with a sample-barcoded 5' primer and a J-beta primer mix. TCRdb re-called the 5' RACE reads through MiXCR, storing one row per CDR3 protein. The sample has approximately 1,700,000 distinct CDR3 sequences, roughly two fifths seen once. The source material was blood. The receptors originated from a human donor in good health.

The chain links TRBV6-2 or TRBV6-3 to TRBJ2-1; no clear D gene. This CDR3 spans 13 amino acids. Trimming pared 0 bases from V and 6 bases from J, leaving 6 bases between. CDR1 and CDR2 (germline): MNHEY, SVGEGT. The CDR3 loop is CASSYSQINEQFF. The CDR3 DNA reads TGTGCCAGCAGTTACTCCCAGATCAATGAGCAGTTCTTC.

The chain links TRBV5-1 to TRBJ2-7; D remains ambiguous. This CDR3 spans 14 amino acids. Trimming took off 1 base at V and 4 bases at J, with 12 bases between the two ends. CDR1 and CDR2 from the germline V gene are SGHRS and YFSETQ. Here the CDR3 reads CASSLIWQVYEQYF. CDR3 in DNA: TGCGCCAGCAGCTTGATCTGGCAGGTTTACGAGCAGTACTTC.

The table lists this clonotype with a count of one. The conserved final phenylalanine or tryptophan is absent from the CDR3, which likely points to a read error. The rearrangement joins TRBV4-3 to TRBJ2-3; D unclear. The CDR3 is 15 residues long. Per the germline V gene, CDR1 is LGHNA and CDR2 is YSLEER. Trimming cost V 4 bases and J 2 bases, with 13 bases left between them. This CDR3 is CASSLEWGNTDTQYC. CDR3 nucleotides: TGCGCCAGCAGCCTAGAGTGGGGTAACACAGATACGCAGTATTGT.

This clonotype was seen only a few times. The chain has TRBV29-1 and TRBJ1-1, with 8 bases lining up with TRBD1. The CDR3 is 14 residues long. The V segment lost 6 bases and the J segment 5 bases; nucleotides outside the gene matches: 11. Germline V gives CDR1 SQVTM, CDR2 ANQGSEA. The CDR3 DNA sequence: TGCAGCGTCAGGGGGCGATTAAGTAAGACTGAAGCTTTCTTT. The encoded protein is CSVRGRLSKTEAFF.